This note documents a single T cell receptor beta chain sequence. cDNA reverse transcribed from extracted RNA served as the sequencing template. TCRdb's table, derived via immunoSEQ multiplex PCR, lists solely in-frame clones and lacks some. The table includes around 120,000 clones, about 50% detected once. This sample is drawn from a study of CD8+ T cells in alopecia areata. The sample comprised NKG2D-low CD8+ T cells sorted from blood. This TCR came from a human donor with alopecia areata.

The CDR3 region is CSVEDGGGGYGYTF. The CDR3 bases are TGCAGCGTTGAAGATGGGGGGGGCGGCTATGGCTACACCTTC. This rearrangement joins TRBV29-1 to TRBJ1-2, with a tentative D call TRBD1 (6 bases). Per germline, CDR1 SQVTM and CDR2 ANQGSEA. The CDR3 is made up of 14 amino acids. Between the trimmed V and J ends, which lost 0 bases and 4 bases, there was a span of 12 bases. Full variable domain (outside the CDR3, taken from reference TRBV29-1 and TRBJ1-2): SAVISQKPSRDICQRGTSLTIQCQVDSQVTMMFWYRQQPGQSLTLIATANQGSEATYESGFVIDKFPISRPNLTFSTLTVSNMSPEDSSIYLCSVEDGGGGYGYTFGSGTRLTVV.